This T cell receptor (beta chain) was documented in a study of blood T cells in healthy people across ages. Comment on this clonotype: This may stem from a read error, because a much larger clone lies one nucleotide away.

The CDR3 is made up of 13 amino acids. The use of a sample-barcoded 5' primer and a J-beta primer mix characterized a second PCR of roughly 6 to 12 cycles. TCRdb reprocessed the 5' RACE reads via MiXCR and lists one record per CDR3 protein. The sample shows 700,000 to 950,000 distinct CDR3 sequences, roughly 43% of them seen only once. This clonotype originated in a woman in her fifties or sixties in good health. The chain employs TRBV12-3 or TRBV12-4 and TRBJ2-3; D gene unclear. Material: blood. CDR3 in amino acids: CASTLLGSDTPYF. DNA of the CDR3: TGTGCCAGCACCCTACTTGGCTCGGATACGCCGTATTTT.